Listed here is a single T cell receptor (beta chain). Its antigen is not known. Germline lookup yields CDR1 SGHNT and CDR2 YYREEE (reference sequence). The trim removed 3 bases at V and 4 bases at J, leaving 4 bases unmatched. The CDR3 length is 15 residues. Libraries were prepared by immunoSEQ multiplex PCR; TCRdb keeps only in-frame clonotypes and omits some of them. The sample shows around 5,200 clones, less than 70% of them seen only once. The data belong to a study of CD8 T cell repertoires and HIV-1 epitope variants. For the study at large: T cells were stimulated with Twenty-five Gag and Nef peptides separately. 1M T cells were kept uncultured as a baseline.

The sequence was obtained from a male donor with HIV. Sample: cultured CD8+ T cells derived from PBMCs. This chain connects TRBV5-4 to TRBJ2-2, with TRBD1 identical over 9 bases. CDR3 loop: CASSSDRGGTGELFF. The CDR3 bases are TGTGCCAGCAGCTCAGACAGGGGGGGCACCGGGGAGCTGTTTTTT.